These 15 T cell receptor beta chains were all obtained from the same sample, sequenced in a study of CD8+CD57+ T cells in acquired aplastic anemia. TCR beta VDJ combinations and CDR3 sequences were profiled from genomic DNA. TCRdb reprocessed the reads via MiXCR and lists one record per CDR3 protein. The sample shows 160,000 or so distinct CDR3 sequences, about two thirds of them seen only once. Selection for sequencing was limited to patients who had shown CD8+CD57+ cell expansion by flow cytometry. The sample consisted of sorted CD4+, CD8+, or CD8+CD57+ T cells (not recorded which) from PBMCs. These receptor sequences come from a human donor with aplastic anemia.

This clonotype was detected only a few times. The rearrangement links TRBV7-9 to TRBJ2-5; D unresolved. This CDR3 contains 14 residues. Per germline, CDR1 SEHNR and CDR2 FQNEAQ (reference sequence). V was cut by 6 bases and J by 1 base, with 12 bases left in between. CDR3 coding DNA: TGTGCCAGCAGAGCAGTCGGCTCCCAAGAGACCCAGTACTTC. It translates to CASRAVGSQETQYF. The full variable domain, completed using reference TRBV7-9 and TRBJ2-5, is DTGVSQNPRHKITKRGQNVTFRCDPISEHNRLYWYRQTLGQGPEFLTYFQNEAQLEKSRLLSDRFSAERPKGSFSTLEIQRTEQGDSAMYLCASRAVGSQETQYFGPGTRLLVL.

This clonotype came up a few times. The chain links TRBV5-4 to TRBJ2-7; 7 nucleotides line up with TRBD2. CDR3 size: 12 residues. Germline values: CDR1 SGHNT, CDR2 YYREEE (reference sequence). The V segment lost 0 bases and the J segment 11 bases; nucleotides outside the gene matches: 5. The CDR3: CASSLAGREKYF. As DNA, the CDR3 is TGTGCCAGCAGCTTGGCAGGGAGGGAAAAGTACTTC.

The chain links TRBV5-4 to TRBJ1-3; unclear D gene. Germline values: CDR1 SGHNT, CDR2 YYREEE (reference sequence). V was shortened by 3 bases and J by 0 bases, with 10 bases between the two germline ends. The CDR3 runs 15 residues. Here the CDR3 DNA reads TGTGCCAGCAGCTCCCGGGGAAACTCTGGAAACACCATATATTTT. Translating it yields CASSSRGNSGNTIYF.

The chain is built from TRBV2 and TRBJ1-2, with TRBD1 as a possible D gene (6 bases). Per germline, CDR1 SNHLY and CDR2 FYNNEI. The V end was cut by 2 bases, the J end by 9 bases, with 22 bases between. The CDR3 is 16 amino acids. In DNA, the CDR3 is TGTGCCAGCAGTGAATCATTCATGATAACAGGGTACAGCTACACCTTC. Amino acid sequence: CASSESFMITGYSYTF.

V usage is TRBV10-3 and J usage is TRBJ1-6; TRBD1 matches 7 bases. The CDR3 length is 14 residues. Per germline, CDR1 ENHRY and CDR2 SYGVKD. With V trimmed by 8 bases and J by 7 bases, 8 bases remained unmatched. CDR3 sequence: CAISTGTSNSPLHF. The CDR3 DNA follows: TGTGCCATCTCGACAGGGACGTCCAATTCACCCCTCCACTTT.

This clonotype was counted only a few times. V and J are TRBV5-1 and TRBJ1-6; D remains ambiguous. Trimming left V 4 bases short and J 7 bases short, with 18 bases between. The CDR3 is made up of 16 amino acids. In germline, CDR1 is SGHRS, CDR2 YFSETQ. This CDR3 is CASSPDGRSNNSPLHF. The CDR3, as DNA: TGCGCCAGCAGCCCAGACGGACGGAGTAACAATTCACCCCTCCACTTT.

Comment on this clonotype: Sequence at one end of the junction differs from germline and may be a read error. V is TRBV15 and J is TRBJ2-7; possibly TRBD2 for D (6 bases). CDR3 length: 13 amino acids. Germline V lookup: CDR1 LNHNV, CDR2 YYDKDF (reference sequence). CDR3 protein: CATRAEGPYERYF. DNA for the CDR3: TGTGCCACAAGGGCGGAGGGCCCCTACGAGCGGTACTTC.

The rearrangement joins TRBV7-9 to TRBJ1-2; 7 bases are shared with TRBD1. V shed 5 bases, J shed 6 bases, and the junction held 9 bases outside the gene matches. The CDR3 runs to 14 residues. Germline CDR1 and CDR2: SEHNR and FQNEAQ (reference sequence). The CDR3 spells CASSPLFQGDGYTF. CDR3 in DNA: TGTGCCAGCAGCCCCCTATTCCAGGGGGATGGCTACACCTTC.

This rearrangement joins TRBV20-1 to TRBJ2-5, with 15 bases fitting TRBD2. The CDR3 extends over 16 amino acids. V dropped 3 bases and J dropped 5; count of bases not matched to a gene: 7. From germline, CDR1 is DFQATT and CDR2 SNEGSKA (reference sequence). The CDR3 loop is CSASVGGLAGGETQYF. Here the CDR3 DNA reads TGCAGTGCTAGTGTGGGGGGACTAGCGGGAGGTGAGACCCAGTACTTC.

The gene calls are TRBV20-1 and TRBJ2-7; D gene uncertain. The germline V gene has CDR1 DFQATT and CDR2 SNEGSKA (reference sequence). V was shortened by 0 bases and J by 3 bases, with 9 bases between the two germline ends. This CDR3 has 13 amino acids. The CDR3 here is CSAREGSDYEQYF. CDR3 in DNA: TGCAGTGCTAGAGAGGGGTCAGACTACGAGCAGTACTTC.

The rearrangement joins TRBV7-8 to TRBJ2-1; 8 nucleotides align to TRBD1. CDR1 and CDR2 from the germline V gene are SGHVS and FQNEAQ. This CDR3 is built from 15 residues. The trim removed 7 bases at V and 6 bases at J, leaving 11 bases unmatched. The CDR3 spells CASILQGASFNEQFF. CDR3 DNA: TGTGCCAGCATCTTGCAGGGGGCGTCATTCAATGAGCAGTTCTTC.

This sequence joins TRBV20-1 and TRBJ2-1; D uncertain. The CDR3 consists of 13 residues. Looked up from germline, CDR1 is DFQATT and CDR2 is SNEGSKA (reference sequence). V gave up 6 bases and J gave up 2 bases, with 11 bases separating them. CDR3 sequence reads: CSADDAAYNEQFF. Here the CDR3 DNA reads TGCAGTGCGGATGACGCAGCCTACAATGAGCAGTTCTTC.

This clonotype was counted ten times or more. CDR3 sequence: CASSLTQPGQGMHEQYF. The CDR3 DNA is TGTGCCAGCAGTTTAACCCAACCGGGACAGGGGATGCACGAGCAGTACTTC. This chain connects TRBV27 to TRBJ2-7; 10 positions match TRBD1. V lost 2 bases and J lost 5; bases outside the gene matches: 12. From germline, CDR1 is MNHEY and CDR2 SMNVEV (reference sequence). The CDR3 is 17 residues long.

The V call is TRBV20-1, the J call TRBJ2-7, with 13 bases identical to TRBD2. The CDR3 covers 15 residues. Germline V lookup: CDR1 DFQATT, CDR2 SNEGSKA (reference sequence). V shed 7 bases, J shed 2 bases, and the junction held 8 bases outside the gene matches. The DNA for the CDR3 is TGCAGTGAAACCCTGGGACTAGCGGGAACCTACGAGCAGTACTTC. As protein: CSETLGLAGTYEQYF.

Concerning this clonotype: One junction end does not reproduce the germline sequence, and a read error may be involved. The chain uses TRBV5-1 and TRBJ2-7; possible D gene TRBD1, 5 bases. The CDR3 length is 14 residues. From germline, CDR1 is SGHRS and CDR2 YFSETQ. The CDR3 sequence is CASSLTQELCEQYF. CDR3 DNA: TGCGCCAGCAGCTTGACACAGGAACTATGCGAGCAATACTTC. Complete variable domain (other parts from reference TRBV5-1 and TRBJ2-7): KAGVTQTPRYLIKTRGQQVTLSCSPISGHRSVSWYQQTPGQGLQFLFEYFSETQRNKGNFPGRFSGRQFSNSRSEMNVSTLELGDSALYLCASSLTQELCEQYFGPGTRLTVT.